The T cell receptor (beta chain) under discussion was sequenced for a study of cytotoxic CD8 clonotypes in ibrutinib-treated CLL. Across the study: Responses: roughly 25 partial, 2 complete; after median approximately 70 months, about 15 stayed remitted, around 12 progressed. Study-level results: Public clonotypes occurred uncommonly; on treatment, they contracted or remained stable.

The V gene end was trimmed by 5 bases and the J gene end by 2 bases; junction bases not matched to a gene: 11. The CDR3 spans 16 residues. Germline V gives CDR1 SEHNR, CDR2 FQNEAQ (reference sequence). Investigators sought sequencing depths of between 1 in 200,000 and 1 in 1 million T cells. Assay: immunoSEQ multiplex PCR; the TCRdb copy retains only in-frame clones and omits some. The sample has more than 75,000 clones, 70% to 80% seen once. Libraries of TCR beta were made from approximately 2.2 micrograms of genomic DNA that came from cryopreserved PBMCs. On this clone itself: Its target is not known.

The source material was PBMCs, sampled after 24 months of ibrutinib treatment. The sequence derives from a human donor with chronic lymphocytic leukemia. The rearrangement uses TRBV7-9 and TRBJ1-1; 7 nucleotides match TRBD1. The CDR3 region is CASSPRPYRGNTEAFF. CDR3 DNA sequence: TGTGCCAGCAGCCCGAGACCGTACAGGGGAAACACTGAAGCTTTCTTT.